This T cell receptor (beta chain) appears in the sequencing data of a study of T cell responses to AZD1222 COVID-19 vaccine. Sequencing used immunoSEQ multiplex PCR; TCRdb keeps in-frame clones, though not all of them. The profile shows roughly 140,000 clones, over 75% of them singletons. Second-dose intervals near 4 or 12 weeks were combined. There are 18 residues in the CDR3. CDR1 SGDLS and CDR2 YYNGEE come from the germline V gene. V gave up 0 bases and J gave up 1 base; unmatched junction bases: 9. The sequencing used peripheral blood, collected 28 days after the second AZD1222 dose. The chain employs TRBV9 and TRBJ1-1; TRBD1 matches 10 bases. The sequence was collected from an adult who received the AZD1222 COVID-19 vaccine. The CDR3 loop reads CASSVAVGTGAWNTEAFF. CDR3 coding DNA: TGTGCCAGCAGCGTAGCGGTCGGGACAGGGGCTTGGAACACTGAAGCTTTCTTT.